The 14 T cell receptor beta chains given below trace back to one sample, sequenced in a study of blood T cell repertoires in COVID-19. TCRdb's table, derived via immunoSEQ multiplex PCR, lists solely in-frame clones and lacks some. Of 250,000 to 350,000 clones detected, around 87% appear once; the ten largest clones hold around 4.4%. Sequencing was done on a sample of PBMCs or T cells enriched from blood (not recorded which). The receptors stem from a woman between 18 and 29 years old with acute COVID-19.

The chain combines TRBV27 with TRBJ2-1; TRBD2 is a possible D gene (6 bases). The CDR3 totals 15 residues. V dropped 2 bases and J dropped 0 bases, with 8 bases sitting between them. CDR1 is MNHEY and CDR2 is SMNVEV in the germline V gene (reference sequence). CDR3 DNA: TGTGCCAGCAGTTTACTCGGGGGCTCCTACAATGAGCAGTTCTTC. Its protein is CASSLLGGSYNEQFF.

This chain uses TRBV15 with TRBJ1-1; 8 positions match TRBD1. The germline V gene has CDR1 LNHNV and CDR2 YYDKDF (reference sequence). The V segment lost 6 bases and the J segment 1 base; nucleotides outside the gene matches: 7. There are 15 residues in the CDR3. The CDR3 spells CATRPNGQGNTEAFF. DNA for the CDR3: TGTGCCACCAGACCGAATGGACAGGGGAACACTGAAGCTTTCTTT.

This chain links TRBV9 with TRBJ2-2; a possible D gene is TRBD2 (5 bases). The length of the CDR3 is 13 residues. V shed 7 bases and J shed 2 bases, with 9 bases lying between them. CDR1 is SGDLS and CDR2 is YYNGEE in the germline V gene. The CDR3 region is CASGRLNTGELFF. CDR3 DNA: TGTGCCAGCGGCAGACTAAACACCGGGGAGCTGTTTTTT.

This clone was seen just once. CDR3 in amino acids: CSVETGRGSSGNTIYF. CDR3 sequence (DNA): TGCAGCGTTGAGACCGGCAGGGGGTCCTCTGGAAACACCATATATTTT. The genes are TRBV29-1 and TRBJ1-3; 7 bases fit TRBD1. V was pared by 3 bases and J by 0 bases, with 8 bases of the junction left unmatched. Germline values: CDR1 SQVTM, CDR2 ANQGSEA. The CDR3 runs 16 residues.

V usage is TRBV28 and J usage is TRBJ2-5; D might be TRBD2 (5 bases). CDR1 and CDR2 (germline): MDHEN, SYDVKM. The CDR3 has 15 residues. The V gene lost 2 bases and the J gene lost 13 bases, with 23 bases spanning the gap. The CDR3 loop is CASSLELAATRDGYF. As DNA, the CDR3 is TGTGCCAGCAGTTTAGAGCTAGCAGCCACAAGAGACGGGTACTTC.

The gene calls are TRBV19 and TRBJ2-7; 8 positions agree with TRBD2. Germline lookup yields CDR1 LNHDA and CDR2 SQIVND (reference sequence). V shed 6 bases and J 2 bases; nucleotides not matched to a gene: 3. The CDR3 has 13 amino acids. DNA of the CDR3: TGTGCCAGTAGCCTAGCGGGTGCCTACGAGCAGTACTTC. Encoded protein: CASSLAGAYEQYF.

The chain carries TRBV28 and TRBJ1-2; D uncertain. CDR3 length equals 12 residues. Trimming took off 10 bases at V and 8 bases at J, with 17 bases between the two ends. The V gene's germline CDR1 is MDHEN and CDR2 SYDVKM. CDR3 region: CATLAQAGGYTF. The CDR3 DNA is TGTGCCACCCTGGCCCAGGCGGGGGGCTACACCTTC.

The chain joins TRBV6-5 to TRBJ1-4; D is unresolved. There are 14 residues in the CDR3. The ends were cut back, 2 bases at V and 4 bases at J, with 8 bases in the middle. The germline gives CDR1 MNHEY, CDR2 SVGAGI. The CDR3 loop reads CASSYEGLNEKLFF. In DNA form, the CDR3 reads TGTGCCAGCAGTTACGAGGGCCTTAATGAAAAACTGTTTTTT.

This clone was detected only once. CDR3 in DNA: TGCGCCAGCAGTTCGGGAGCGGGGGGAAAGTACGAGCAGTACTTC. Translated, it gives CASSSGAGGKYEQYF. This chain uses TRBV10-1 with TRBJ2-7, with 9 bases lining up with TRBD2. Germline-derived CDR1 and CDR2 are WNHNN and SYGVQD (reference sequence). V was clipped by 5 bases and J by 4 bases; unmatched bases: 9. The CDR3 sequence is 15 residues long.

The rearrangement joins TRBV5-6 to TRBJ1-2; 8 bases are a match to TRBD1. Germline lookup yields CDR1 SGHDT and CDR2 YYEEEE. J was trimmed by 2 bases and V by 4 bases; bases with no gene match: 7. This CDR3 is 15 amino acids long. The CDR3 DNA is TGTGCCAGCAGCCCCAACGGACAGGGCAACTATGGCTACACCTTC. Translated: CASSPNGQGNYGYTF.

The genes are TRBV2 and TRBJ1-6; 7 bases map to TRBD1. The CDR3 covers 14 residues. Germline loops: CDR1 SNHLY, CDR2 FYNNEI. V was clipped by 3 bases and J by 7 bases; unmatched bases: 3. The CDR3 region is CASSEGQPNSPLHF. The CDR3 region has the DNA TGTGCCAGCAGTGAGGGACAGCCCAATTCACCCCTCCACTTT.

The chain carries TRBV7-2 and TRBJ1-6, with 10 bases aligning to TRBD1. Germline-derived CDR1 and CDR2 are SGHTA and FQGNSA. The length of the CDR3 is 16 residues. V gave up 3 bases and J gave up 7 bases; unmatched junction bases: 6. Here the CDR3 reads CASSFRPGQGNSPLHF. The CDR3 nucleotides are TGTGCCAGCAGCTTCCGGCCGGGACAGGGGAATTCACCCCTCCACTTT.

The CDR3: CSVVPRDTEAFF. Written as DNA, the CDR3 is TGCAGCGTTGTTCCGAGGGACACTGAAGCTTTCTTT. V usage is TRBV29-1 and J usage is TRBJ1-1; no reliable D call. The CDR3 is made up of 12 amino acids. The V gene lost 4 bases and the J gene lost 3 bases, with 9 bases spanning the gap. In germline, CDR1 is SQVTM, CDR2 ANQGSEA.

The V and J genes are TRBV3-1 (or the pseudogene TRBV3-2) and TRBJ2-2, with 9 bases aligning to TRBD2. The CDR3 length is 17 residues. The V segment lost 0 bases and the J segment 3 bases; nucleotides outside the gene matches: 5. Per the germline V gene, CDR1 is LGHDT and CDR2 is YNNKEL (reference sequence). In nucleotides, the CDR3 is TGTGCCAGCAGCCAAGACCCTAGCGGGGATTACACCGGGGAGCTGTTTTTT. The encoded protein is CASSQDPSGDYTGELFF.